The present T cell receptor (beta chain) was sequenced within a study of blood T cell repertoires in COVID-19. Looking at the study overall: T cells, B-cell-depleted T cells, or PBMCs provided the cDNA or gDNA that served as material.

Germline assignment: CDR1 LNHDA and CDR2 SQIVND (reference sequence). The length of the CDR3 is 13 residues. V shed 3 bases and J shed 4 bases, with 9 bases lying between them. On this clone itself: Other DNA sequences in this sample translate to the same CDR3.

Measured with immunoSEQ multiplex PCR; TCRdb has only the in-frame clones, and not every one. The sample records fewer than 600,000 clones, more than 75% being singletons. In terms of age and location, participants ranged from about 18 to 89 years and lived in about 25 US areas. Membership in each cohort depended on participant-reported clinical history. The TCR sequence derives from a woman in her thirties or forties who had recovered from COVID-19. The sequencing sample was made of PBMCs or T cells enriched from blood (not recorded which). The chain is built from TRBV19 and TRBJ1-2; maybe TRBD1 (5 bases). The DNA for the CDR3 is TGTGCCAGTAGTATCGGACAAATCTATGGCTACACCTTC. This gives the protein CASSIGQIYGYTF.